This record covers a single TCR beta chain. This record comes from a study of cytomegalovirus exposure and HLA in healthy donors. The V end lost 5 bases, the J end lost 2 bases, and 19 bases lay between the germline ends. Germline values: CDR1 MNHEY, CDR2 SMNVEV (reference sequence). The CDR3 is 16 residues long. PCR employed 60 Vbeta and 13 Jbeta primers. Sequenced by immunoSEQ multiplex PCR; TCRdb stores in-frame clones only, minus some. The table records roughly 150,000 clones, about 88% of them present only once. The chain combines TRBV27 with TRBJ2-7; D may be TRBD1 (6 bases). Material: PBMCs. This receptor was obtained from a woman in her late teens or twenties in good health and CMV-seronegative. The CDR3 nucleotides read TGTGCCAGCAGTCCCTCCGCAGGGGAAGACGCCTACGAGCAGTACTTC. Amino acid sequence: CASSPSAGEDAYEQYF.